Shown below are 20 T cell receptor beta chains from a single sample sequenced in a study of cytomegalovirus exposure and HLA in healthy donors. The PCR contained 60 Vbeta and 13 Jbeta primers. The data were produced by immunoSEQ multiplex PCR, yet TCRdb's version contains in-frame clones alone and is incomplete. There are 55,000 to 70,000 clones in the sample; over 60% occur only once, and 3% lies in the top ten. The sequenced material came from PBMCs. These receptors came from a woman in her fifties or sixties in good health and CMV-seronegative.

A few counts support this clone. This rearrangement joins TRBV2 to TRBJ2-7; a possible D gene is TRBD1 (6 bases). Germline CDR1 is SNHLY and CDR2 is FYNNEI. The CDR3 has 13 amino acids. The V and J ends lost 7 bases and 2 bases respectively, with 12 bases between them. This CDR3 is CASIHAGAYEQYF. CDR3 nucleotide sequence: TGTGCCAGCATACACGCAGGGGCCTACGAGCAGTACTTC.

This chain links TRBV18 with TRBJ1-5; D remains ambiguous. Trimming pared 2 bases from V and 6 bases from J, leaving 5 bases between. The CDR3 length is 12 residues. Germline loops: CDR1 KGHSH, CDR2 LQKENI. The CDR3 region is CASSPGPQPQHF. The CDR3 coding sequence is TGTGCCAGCTCACCAGGGCCTCAGCCCCAGCATTTT.

This clone was seen a single time. This chain connects TRBV28 to TRBJ2-1; TRBD2 agrees at 8 bases. This CDR3 contains 18 residues. Germline-derived CDR1 and CDR2 are MDHEN and SYDVKM. The trim removed 5 bases at V and 0 bases at J, leaving 12 bases unmatched. CDR3 sequence: CASSTNSGIFSSYNEQFF. The CDR3 DNA reads TGTGCCAGCAGTACGAATAGCGGGATTTTCAGCTCCTACAATGAGCAGTTCTTC.

This clone was observed a handful of times. V and J are TRBV5-1 and TRBJ1-1, with 7 bases aligning to TRBD1. Germline trimming cut 4 bases from V and 2 bases from J; bases unmatched to any gene: 5. The CDR3 is made up of 14 amino acids. Germline V lookup: CDR1 SGHRS, CDR2 YFSETQ. CDR3 bases: TGCGCCAGCAGCGTGGACAGGCCCAACACTGAAGCTTTCTTT. Protein sequence: CASSVDRPNTEAFF. Using reference TRBV5-1 and TRBJ1-1 for the parts outside the CDR3, the full variable domain is KAGVTQTPRYLIKTRGQQVTLSCSPISGHRSVSWYQQTPGQGLQFLFEYFSETQRNKGNFPGRFSGRQFSNSRSEMNVSTLELGDSALYLCASSVDRPNTEAFFGQGTRLTVV.

In this sample, this clone turned up a few times. This chain connects TRBV30 to TRBJ2-1; 10 nucleotides match TRBD1. V lost 3 bases, J lost 4 bases, and 9 bases stayed unmatched. Looked up from germline, CDR1 is GTSNPN and CDR2 is SVGIG (reference sequence). This CDR3 spans 16 amino acids. The CDR3 here is CAWRGHDRGPYNEQFF. The CDR3 DNA sequence: TGTGCCTGGAGGGGTCACGACAGGGGGCCGTACAATGAGCAGTTCTTC. Looking up the rest from reference TRBV30 and TRBJ2-1 gives the full variable domain: SQTIHQWPATLVQPVGSPLSLECTVEGTSNPNLYWYRQAAGRGLQLLFYSVGIGQISSEVPQNLSASRPQDRQFILSSKKLLLSDSGFYLCAWRGHDRGPYNEQFFGPGTRLTVL.

The sample holds one count of this clone. The chain combines TRBV6-5 with TRBJ2-7; 11 bases are shared with TRBD2. Germline lookup yields CDR1 MNHEY and CDR2 SVGAGI. Trimming at V came to 6 bases and at J to 9 bases, leaving 10 bases not matched to a gene. The CDR3 sequence is 14 residues long. The CDR3 spells CASSWTSGSTGQYF. As DNA, the CDR3 is TGTGCCAGCAGCTGGACTAGCGGGTCCACGGGGCAGTACTTC.

This clone was observed at least ten times. The chain uses TRBV7-9 and TRBJ1-3; D is unresolved. This CDR3 has 15 residues. Germline loops: CDR1 SEHNR, CDR2 FQNEAQ (reference sequence). V lost 10 bases and J 5 bases, leaving 21 bases between the germline ends. This CDR3 reads CATSSPLTSRNTIYF. The CDR3, as DNA: TGTGCCACCTCCTCCCCCCTGACAAGCCGAAACACCATATATTTT.

The rearrangement joins TRBV5-1 to TRBJ2-1; TRBD2 agrees at 8 bases. CDR3 size: 15 residues. Germline trimming cut 4 bases from V and 4 bases from J; bases unmatched to any gene: 7. Germline V gene data show CDR1 as SGHRS and CDR2 as YFSETQ. The CDR3 protein is CASSQSGSGYNEQFF. The DNA of the CDR3 is TGCGCCAGCAGCCAGAGCGGGAGTGGATACAATGAGCAGTTCTTC.

The J gene is TRBJ2-5, the V gene TRBV7-3; no definite D call. The germline V gene encodes CDR1 SGHTA and CDR2 FQGTGA. The CDR3 is 13 amino acids. V shed 0 bases and J shed 5 bases, with 7 bases lying between them. The CDR3 sequence: CASSLTMRETQYF. The CDR3 DNA follows: TGTGCCAGCAGCTTAACGATGAGGGAGACCCAGTACTTC.

The rearrangement joins TRBV13 to TRBJ1-1; perhaps TRBD1 as D (5 bases). From germline, CDR1 is PRHDT and CDR2 FYEKMQ (reference sequence). The V gene lost 6 bases and the J gene lost 11 bases, with 22 bases spanning the gap. CDR3 length: 14 amino acids. The CDR3 spells CASRPGPPLKGAFF. CDR3 sequence (DNA): TGTGCCAGCAGACCGGGCCCTCCTTTGAAGGGGGCTTTCTTT.

The chain has TRBV7-2 and TRBJ2-7; 11 nucleotides align to TRBD1. With 4 bases clipped from V and 3 bases from J, the junction kept 5 bases outside the gene matches. Germline V gene sequence: CDR1 SGHTA, CDR2 FQGNSA. The CDR3 consists of 15 residues. The CDR3 region has the DNA TGTGCCAGCAGCTCCGGGACAGGGGGATTCTACGAGCAGTACTTC. It is translated as CASSSGTGGFYEQYF.

V and J are TRBV9 and TRBJ1-3; TRBD1 matches 7 bases. J gave up 5 bases and V 3 bases, and 5 bases lay outside the gene matches. Germline V gives CDR1 SGDLS, CDR2 YYNGEE. The CDR3 spans 14 residues. Written as DNA, the CDR3 is TGTGCCAGCAGCGCGAGGACAGGCAGAAACACCATATATTTT. It is translated as CASSARTGRNTIYF. Using reference TRBV9 and TRBJ1-3 for the parts outside the CDR3, the full variable domain is DSGVTQTPKHLITATGQRVTLRCSPRSGDLSVYWYQQSLDQGLQFLIQYYNGEERAKGNILERFSAQQFPDLHSELNLSSLELGDSALYFCASSARTGRNTIYFGEGSWLTVV.

The chain employs TRBV5-1 and TRBJ2-7; TRBD2 matches at 7 bases. Germline CDR1 SGHRS, CDR2 YFSETQ. This CDR3 comprises 14 residues. V gave up 1 base and J gave up 6 bases; unmatched junction bases: 7. CDR3 bases: TGCGCCAGCAGCTTGTCAGGGAGGGTCTCCGAGCAGTACTTC. Amino acid sequence: CASSLSGRVSEQYF.

There are a few counts of this clone. This chain joins TRBV28 and TRBJ1-3, with 7 bases that match TRBD1. This CDR3 spans 17 amino acids. The germline V gene encodes CDR1 MDHEN and CDR2 SYDVKM. The ends lost 6 bases at V and 0 bases at J; junction bases unmatched: 11. This chain's CDR3 is CASRSSRQGASGNTIYF. In nucleotides, the CDR3 is TGTGCCAGCAGGAGTTCTAGACAGGGCGCCTCTGGAAACACCATATATTTT.

This clone was detected once. The J gene is TRBJ2-7, the V gene TRBV6-5, with TRBD2 matching over 10 bases. Looked up from germline, CDR1 is MNHEY and CDR2 is SVGAGI. Germline trimming cut 8 bases from V and 6 bases from J; bases unmatched to any gene: 7. This CDR3 has 13 residues. CDR3 DNA: TGTGCCAGCGCCCTAGCGGGAGCCGGCGAGCAGTACTTC. As protein: CASALAGAGEQYF.

J is TRBJ2-3 and V is TRBV9; 13 bases are a match to TRBD2. Losses at the gene ends were 4 bases for V and 6 bases for J; bases not matched to a gene: 8. This CDR3 has 16 residues. CDR1 is SGDLS, CDR2 YYNGEE, per germline. The CDR3 is CASSSRTSGSVDTQYF. In DNA, the CDR3 is TGTGCCAGCAGCTCACGGACTAGCGGGAGTGTGGATACGCAGTATTTT.

V usage is TRBV30 and J usage is TRBJ2-5; tentative D call: TRBD1 (5 bases). This CDR3 is built from 13 residues. CDR1 GTSNPN and CDR2 SVGIG come from the germline V gene (reference sequence). V was cut by 1 base and J by 1 base, with 7 bases left in between. The CDR3 reads CAWSGQPQETQYF. The CDR3 DNA sequence: TGTGCCTGGAGTGGACAGCCCCAAGAGACCCAGTACTTC. The full variable domain, its missing parts supplied by reference TRBV30 and TRBJ2-5, is SQTIHQWPATLVQPVGSPLSLECTVEGTSNPNLYWYRQAAGRGLQLLFYSVGIGQISSEVPQNLSASRPQDRQFILSSKKLLLSDSGFYLCAWSGQPQETQYFGPGTRLLVL.

Ten or more counts support this clone. V usage is TRBV7-9 and J usage is TRBJ1-2, with TRBD1 identical over 7 bases. Per germline, CDR1 SEHNR and CDR2 FQNEAQ (reference sequence). V dropped 7 bases and J dropped 5; count of bases not matched to a gene: 4. CDR3 length equals 12 residues. CDR3 loop: CASTTGVYGYTF. Written as DNA, the CDR3 is TGTGCCAGCACCACAGGGGTTTATGGCTACACCTTC.

In its sample, this clone was seen a few times. The J gene is TRBJ1-1, the V gene TRBV5-4; tentatively, D is TRBD1 (6 bases). Trimming removed 3 bases at V and 4 bases at J, with 16 bases between. The CDR3 length is 15 residues. CDR1 and CDR2 from the germline V gene are SGHNT and YYREEE (reference sequence). CDR3 nucleotide sequence: TGTGCCAGCAGCTCCCTAACAGGGACTACCACTGAAGCTTTCTTT. Translation: CASSSLTGTTTEAFF.

This chain uses TRBV7-2 with TRBJ2-1; TRBD2 is a possible D gene (5 bases). The CDR3 runs 15 residues. Trimming cost V 1 base and J 2 bases, with 9 bases left between them. Per germline, CDR1 SGHTA and CDR2 FQGNSA. In DNA, the CDR3 is TGTGCCAGCAGCTTAGTTAGCGCACCCTACAATGAGCAGTTCTTC. Translating gives CASSLVSAPYNEQFF.